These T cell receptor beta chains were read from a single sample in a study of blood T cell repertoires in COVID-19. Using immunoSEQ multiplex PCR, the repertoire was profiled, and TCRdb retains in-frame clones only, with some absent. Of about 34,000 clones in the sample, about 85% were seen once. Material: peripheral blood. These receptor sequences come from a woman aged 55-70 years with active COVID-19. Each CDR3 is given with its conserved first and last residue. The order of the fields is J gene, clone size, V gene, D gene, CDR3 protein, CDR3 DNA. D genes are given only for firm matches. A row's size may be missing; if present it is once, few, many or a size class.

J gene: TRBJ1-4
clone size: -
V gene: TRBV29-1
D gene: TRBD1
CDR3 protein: CSVVGTDEKLFF
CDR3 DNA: TGCAGCGTTGTGGGGACAGATGAAAAACTGTTTTTT

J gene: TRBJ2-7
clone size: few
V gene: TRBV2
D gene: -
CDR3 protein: CASSRTGAYEQYF
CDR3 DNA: TGTGCCAGCTCCCGGACGGGGGCCTACGAGCAGTACTTC

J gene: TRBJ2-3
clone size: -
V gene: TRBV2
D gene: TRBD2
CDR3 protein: CASSALAGLFDTQYF
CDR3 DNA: TGTGCCAGCAGTGCCTTAGCGGGCCTATTCGATACGCAGTATTTT

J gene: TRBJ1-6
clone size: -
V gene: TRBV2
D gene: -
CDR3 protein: CASSVRTENSPLHF
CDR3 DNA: TGTGCCAGCAGTGTCAGGACAGAGAATTCACCCCTCCACTTT

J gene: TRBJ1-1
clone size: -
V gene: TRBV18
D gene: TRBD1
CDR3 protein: CASSPFQGGNTEAFF
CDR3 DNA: TGTGCCAGCTCACCATTCCAGGGGGGGAACACTGAAGCTTTCTTT

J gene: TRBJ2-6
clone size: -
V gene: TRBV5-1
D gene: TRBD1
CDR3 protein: CASRAGQGKAGANVLTF
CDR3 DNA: TGCGCCAGCAGGGCGGGACAGGGGAAAGCTGGGGCCAACGTCCTGACTTTC

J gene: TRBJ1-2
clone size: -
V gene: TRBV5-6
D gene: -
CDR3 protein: CASSLFRGAYGYTF
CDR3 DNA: TGTGCCAGCAGCTTGTTCCGGGGTGCCTATGGCTACACCTTC

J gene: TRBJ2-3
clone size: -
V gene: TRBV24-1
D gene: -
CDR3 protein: CATGSGQTTDTQYF
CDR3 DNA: TGTGCCACCGGATCCGGACAGACCACAGATACGCAGTATTTT

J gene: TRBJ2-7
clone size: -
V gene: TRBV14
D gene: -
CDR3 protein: CASSQRYEQYF
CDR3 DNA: TGTGCCAGCAGCCAACGCTACGAGCAGTACTTC

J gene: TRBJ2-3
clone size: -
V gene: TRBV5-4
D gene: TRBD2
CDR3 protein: CASSTGTSGTDTQYF
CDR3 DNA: TGTGCCAGCAGCACCGGGACTAGCGGCACAGATACGCAGTATTTT

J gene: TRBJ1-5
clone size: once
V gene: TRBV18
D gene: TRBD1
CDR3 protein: CASTGTGPNQPQHF
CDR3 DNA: TGTGCCAGCACCGGGACAGGGCCCAATCAGCCCCAGCATTTT

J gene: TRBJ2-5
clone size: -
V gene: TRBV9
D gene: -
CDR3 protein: CASSARGGHQETQYF
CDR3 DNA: TGTGCCAGCAGCGCCCGAGGCGGCCATCAAGAGACCCAGTACTTC

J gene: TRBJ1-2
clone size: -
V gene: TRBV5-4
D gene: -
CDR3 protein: CASSADGGLYGYTF
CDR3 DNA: TGTGCCAGCAGCGCGGACGGAGGTCTATATGGCTACACCTTC

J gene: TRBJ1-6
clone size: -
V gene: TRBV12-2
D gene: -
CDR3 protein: CASRSPGRSYNSPLHF
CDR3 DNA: TGTGCAAGTCGTTCTCCAGGGAGGTCCTATAATTCACCCCTCCACTTT

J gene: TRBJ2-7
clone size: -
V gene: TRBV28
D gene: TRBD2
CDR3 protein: CASSLPGTSGIQRQYF
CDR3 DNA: TGTGCCAGCAGTCTCCCCGGGACTAGCGGAATCCAGAGGCAGTACTTC

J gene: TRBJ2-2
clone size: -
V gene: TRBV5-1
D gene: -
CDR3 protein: CASGILAARGRTGELFF
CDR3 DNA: TGCGCCAGTGGGATATTAGCGGCGAGGGGGCGGACCGGGGAGCTGTTTTTT